One T cell receptor beta chain is described in this entry. The data are from a study of blood T cell repertoires in COVID-19. Here immunoSEQ multiplex PCR was the method, and the copy in TCRdb shows in-frame clones only, minus some. Of 200,000 to 250,000 clones in the sample, approximately 87% were seen once. This TCR derives from a woman between 45 and 65 years old in a cohort exposed to, infected with or recovered from COVID-19 (not recorded which). Sequencing was carried out using PBMCs or T cells enriched from blood (not recorded which).

This CDR3 is CASSFTLTANYGYTF. In nucleotides, the CDR3 is TGTGCCAGCAGTTTTACTTTGACAGCTAACTATGGCTACACCTTC. The chain carries TRBV27 and TRBJ1-2; maybe TRBD1 (5 bases). The CDR3 has 15 residues. V lost 3 bases and J 0 bases, leaving 11 bases between the germline ends. Germline V lookup: CDR1 MNHEY, CDR2 SMNVEV (reference sequence).